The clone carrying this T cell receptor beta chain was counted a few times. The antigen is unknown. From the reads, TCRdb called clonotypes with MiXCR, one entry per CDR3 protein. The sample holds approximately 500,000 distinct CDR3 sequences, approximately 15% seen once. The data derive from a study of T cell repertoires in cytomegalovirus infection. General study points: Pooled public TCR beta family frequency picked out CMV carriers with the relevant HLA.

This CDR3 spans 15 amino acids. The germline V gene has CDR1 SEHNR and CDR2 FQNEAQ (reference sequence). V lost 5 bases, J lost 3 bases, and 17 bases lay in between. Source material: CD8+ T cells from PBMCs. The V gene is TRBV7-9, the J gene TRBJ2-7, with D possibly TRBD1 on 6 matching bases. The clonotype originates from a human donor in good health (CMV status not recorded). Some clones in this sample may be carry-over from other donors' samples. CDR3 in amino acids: CASSGQPLNLYEQYF. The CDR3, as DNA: TGTGCCAGCAGCGGACAGCCCCTAAATCTCTACGAGCAGTACTTC.